This passage covers 18 T cell receptor beta chains from one sample sequenced in a study of blood T cells in healthy people across ages. The use of a sample-barcoded 5' primer and a J-beta primer mix characterized a second PCR of roughly 6 to 12 cycles. Each CDR3 protein is one row after TCRdb ran MiXCR on the 5' RACE reads. The sample has around 650,000 distinct CDR3 sequences, less than 40% seen once. Specimen: blood. The receptor set was obtained from an elderly woman in good health.

Remarks on this clonotype: A much more abundant neighbour one base away suggests this may be a read error. This sequence joins TRBV7-6 and TRBJ2-3, with D possibly matching TRBD2 (5 bases). The CDR3 extends over 14 amino acids. Germline loops: CDR1 SGHVS, CDR2 FNYEAQ. The CDR3 DNA reads TGTGTCAGCAGCTTTGGACTTGGCACAGATACGCAGTATTTT. Translated: CVSSFGLGTDTQYF.

About this clonotype itself: A much bigger clone sits one base away, suggesting this may be a read error. The genes are TRBV10-3 and TRBJ2-6, with D perhaps TRBD1 (5 bases). Per germline, CDR1 ENHRY and CDR2 SYGVKD. CDR3 length: 15 amino acids. DNA of the CDR3: TGTGCCGTCAGACGACAGAGCTCTGGGGCCAACGTCCTGACTTTC. This codes for CAVRRQSSGANVLTF.

This clonotype was recorded many times. The chain joins TRBV28 to TRBJ1-1, with 7 bases matching TRBD1. V trimming: 5 bases; J trimming: 0 bases; junction bases outside the gene matches: 3. Germline values: CDR1 MDHEN, CDR2 SYDVKM. The CDR3 has 14 residues. The CDR3 protein is CASSRDSLNTEAFF. CDR3 in DNA: TGTGCCAGCAGTCGGGACAGCCTGAACACTGAAGCTTTCTTT.

With respect to this clonotype: The missing conserved phenylalanine or tryptophan at the end of this CDR3 makes a read error likely. V gene TRBV20-1 combines with J gene TRBJ2-5, with 10 bases aligning to TRBD2. CDR1 DFQATT and CDR2 SNEGSKA come from the germline V gene (reference sequence). The CDR3 contains 15 residues. CDR3 sequence reads: CSVRVLAGIPETQYL. In DNA form, the CDR3 reads TGCAGTGTTAGAGTACTAGCGGGGATTCCAGAGACCCAGTACTTA.

The chain is built from TRBV7-2 and TRBJ2-5, with D perhaps matching TRBD1 (6 bases). Trimming pared 1 base from V and 3 bases from J, leaving 9 bases between. Germline V lookup: CDR1 SGHTA, CDR2 FQGNSA. The CDR3 runs 14 residues. The CDR3 protein is CASSLGRGKETQYF. The DNA of the CDR3 is TGTGCCAGCAGCTTAGGCAGGGGCAAAGAGACCCAGTACTTC. The full variable domain, with the rest looked up from reference TRBV7-2 and TRBJ2-5, is GAGVSQSPSNKVTEKGKDVELRCDPISGHTALYWYRQSLGQGLEFLIYFQGNSAPDKSGLPSDRFSAERTGGSVSTLTIQRTQQEDSAVYLCASSLGRGKETQYFGPGTRLLVL.

As to this clonotype: A much larger clone is a single base away; this may be a read error. CDR3 residues: CASSLLPANYGDTF. The DNA for the CDR3 is TGCGCCAGCAGCTTGCTTCCCGCTAACTATGGCGACACCTTC. The chain recombines TRBV5-1 with TRBJ1-2; D ambiguous. CDR1 is SGHRS, CDR2 YFSETQ, per germline. The CDR3 totals 14 residues.

This clonotype was seen at least ten times. V gene TRBV9 combines with J gene TRBJ2-5, with TRBD1 identical over 7 bases. The ends lost 0 bases at V and 8 bases at J; junction bases unmatched: 7. The CDR3 sequence is 14 residues long. Germline V lookup: CDR1 SGDLS, CDR2 YYNGEE. The CDR3 region has the DNA TGTGCCAGCAGCGTAGGAGGGGGCAAGAGCACCCAGTACTTC. This translates into CASSVGGGKSTQYF.

The CDR3 DNA reads as TGTGCCAGCAGCGCAGGACTAGTATCCTACAATGAGCAGTACTTC. It translates to CASSAGLVSYNEQYF. The V and J genes are TRBV9 and TRBJ2-1; 7 bases agree with TRBD2. The DNA end favors TRBJ2-7, so the J call may be wrong. Germline lookup yields CDR1 SGDLS and CDR2 YYNGEE. The CDR3 has 15 residues.

This clonotype was detected many times. The chain links TRBV7-6 to TRBJ2-1; TRBD2 aligns across 12 bases. This CDR3 has 21 amino acids. Trimming at V came to 1 base and at J to 0 bases, leaving 13 bases not matched to a gene. The germline gives CDR1 SGHVS, CDR2 FNYEAQ. The CDR3 reads CASSLVMAASGGASSYNEQFF. The CDR3 coding sequence is TGTGCCAGCAGCTTAGTTATGGCGGCTAGCGGGGGGGCCAGCTCCTACAATGAGCAGTTCTTC.

The gene calls are TRBV30 and TRBJ2-1, with D possibly being TRBD1 (5 bases). This CDR3 region has 13 residues. Germline loops: CDR1 GTSNPN, CDR2 SVGIG (reference sequence). V lost 3 bases to trimming and J lost 8 bases, with 14 bases between them. CDR3: CAWRAQGGDEQFF. CDR3 sequence (DNA): TGTGCCTGGAGAGCGCAGGGTGGGGATGAGCAGTTCTTC.

The chain is built from TRBV4-1 and TRBJ1-1, with a possible D match to TRBD1 (6 bases). Looked up from germline, CDR1 is MGHRA and CDR2 is YSYEKL. Trimming stripped 0 bases from V and 2 bases from J, with 13 bases between. The CDR3 totals 16 residues. The DNA of the CDR3 is TGCGCCAGCAGCCAAGACCCAACAGGGACCAACACTGAAGCTTTCTTT. Translated, it gives CASSQDPTGTNTEAFF.

V is TRBV6-2 or TRBV6-3 and J is TRBJ2-1, with a possible D match to TRBD1 (6 bases). Germline CDR1 reads MNHEY; CDR2 reads SVGEGT. This CDR3 is 13 amino acids long. The V and J ends lost 6 bases and 6 bases respectively, with 12 bases between them. The CDR3 here is CASSSQGSNEQFF. The CDR3 DNA follows: TGTGCCAGCAGCTCACAGGGAAGCAATGAGCAGTTCTTC.

The rearrangement links TRBV20-1 to TRBJ2-3; 7 nucleotides align to TRBD2. This CDR3 has 14 amino acids. Trimming took 5 bases from V and 0 from J; bases not matched to a gene: 5. CDR1 is DFQATT, CDR2 SNEGSKA, per germline (reference sequence). The CDR3 here is CSAGAGRSTDTQYF. The CDR3 coding sequence is TGCAGTGCTGGAGCGGGGCGGAGCACAGATACGCAGTATTTT.

This clonotype has at least ten counts. The CDR3 DNA reads as TGTGCCAGCAGCTTAGCTAAACCGATGCCCTCCTACGAGCAGTACTTC. Translated, it gives CASSLAKPMPSYEQYF. This chain connects TRBV7-9 to TRBJ2-7; no clear D gene. The V gene lost 0 bases and the J gene lost 0 bases, with 12 bases spanning the gap. This CDR3 region has 16 residues. Per germline, CDR1 SEHNR and CDR2 FQNEAQ (reference sequence).

V and J are TRBV5-6 and TRBJ2-2, with 9 bases matching TRBD1. The germline gives CDR1 SGHDT, CDR2 YYEEEE. The V segment lost 2 bases and the J segment 6 bases; nucleotides outside the gene matches: 8. The CDR3 length is 16 residues. The DNA of the CDR3 is TGTGCCAGCAGCTTTATGTCCGGGACAGGGCCCGGGGAGCTGTTTTTT. It specifies CASSFMSGTGPGELFF.

This clonotype was counted a single time. For the CDR3, the DNA is TGTGCCAGCAGCGTAGCTGTGGGGCGCGGAGAAAAACTGTTTTTT. Encoded protein: CASSVAVGRGEKLFF. The chain carries TRBV9 and TRBJ1-4; weak D call: TRBD1 (5 bases). Germline loops: CDR1 SGDLS, CDR2 YYNGEE. Trimming took off 0 bases at V and 8 bases at J, with 14 bases between the two ends. The CDR3 loop spans 15 amino acids.

On this clonotype itself: A read error may produce the germline difference seen at one junction end. The V gene is TRBV12-3 or TRBV12-4, the J gene TRBJ1-1; 7 nucleotides match TRBD1. This CDR3 has 13 amino acids. CDR3 sequence (DNA): TGTGTCAGCAGTTTAAAGCAGGGGGCTGAAGCTTTCTTT. Its protein is CVSSLKQGAEAFF.

To note about this clonotype: A junction end diverges from the germline sequence, so it may reflect a read error. The rearrangement links TRBV14 to TRBJ2-7; D ambiguous. CDR3 length: 16 amino acids. CDR1 is SGHDN and CDR2 is FVKESK in the germline V gene. The DNA of the CDR3 is TGTGCCAGCTGCCAGTCAACAGTTGAGATATGGTCCGAGCAGTACTTC. This sequence encodes CASCQSTVEIWSEQYF.